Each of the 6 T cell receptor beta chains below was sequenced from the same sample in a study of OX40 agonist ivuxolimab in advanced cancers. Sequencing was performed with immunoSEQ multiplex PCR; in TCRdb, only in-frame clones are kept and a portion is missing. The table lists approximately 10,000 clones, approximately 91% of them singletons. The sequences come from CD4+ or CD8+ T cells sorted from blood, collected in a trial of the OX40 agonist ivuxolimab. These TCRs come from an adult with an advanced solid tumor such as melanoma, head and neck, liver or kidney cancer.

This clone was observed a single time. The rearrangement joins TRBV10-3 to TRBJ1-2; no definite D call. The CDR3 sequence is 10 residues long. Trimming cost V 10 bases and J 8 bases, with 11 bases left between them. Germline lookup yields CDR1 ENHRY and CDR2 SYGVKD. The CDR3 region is CATQRVGYTF. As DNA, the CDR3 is TGTGCCACTCAGAGGGTAGGCTACACCTTC.

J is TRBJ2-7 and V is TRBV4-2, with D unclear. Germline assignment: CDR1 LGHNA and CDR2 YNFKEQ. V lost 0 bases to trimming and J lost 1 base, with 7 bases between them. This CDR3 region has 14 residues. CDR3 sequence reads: CASSQDLGSYEQYF. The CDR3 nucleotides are TGTGCCAGCAGCCAAGATCTTGGGTCCTACGAGCAGTACTTC.

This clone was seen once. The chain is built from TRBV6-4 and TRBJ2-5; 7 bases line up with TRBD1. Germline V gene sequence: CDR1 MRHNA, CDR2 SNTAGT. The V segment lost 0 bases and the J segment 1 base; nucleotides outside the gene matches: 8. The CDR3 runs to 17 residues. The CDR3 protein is CASSDSKVAGGQETQYF. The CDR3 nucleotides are TGTGCCAGCAGTGACTCGAAGGTGGCAGGGGGCCAAGAGACCCAGTACTTC.

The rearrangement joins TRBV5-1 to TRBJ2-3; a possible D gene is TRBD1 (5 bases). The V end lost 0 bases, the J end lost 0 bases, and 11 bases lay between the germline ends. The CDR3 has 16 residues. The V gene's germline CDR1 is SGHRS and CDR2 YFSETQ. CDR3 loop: CASSLGGRASTDTQYF. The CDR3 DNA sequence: TGCGCCAGCAGCTTGGGAGGCAGGGCGAGCACAGATACGCAGTATTTT.

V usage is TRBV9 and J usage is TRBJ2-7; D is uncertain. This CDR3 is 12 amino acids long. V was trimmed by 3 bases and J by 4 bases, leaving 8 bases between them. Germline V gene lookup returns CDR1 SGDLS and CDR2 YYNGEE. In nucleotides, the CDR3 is TGTGCCAGCAGCGCCAATGAATACGAGCAGTACTTC. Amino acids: CASSANEYEQYF.

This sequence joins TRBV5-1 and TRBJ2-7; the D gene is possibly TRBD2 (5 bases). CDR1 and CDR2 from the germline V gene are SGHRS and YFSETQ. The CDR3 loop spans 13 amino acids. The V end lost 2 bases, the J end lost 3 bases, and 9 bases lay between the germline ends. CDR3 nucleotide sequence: TGCGCCAGCAGCTTCGGCGGGTACTACGAGCAGTACTTC. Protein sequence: CASSFGGYYEQYF.